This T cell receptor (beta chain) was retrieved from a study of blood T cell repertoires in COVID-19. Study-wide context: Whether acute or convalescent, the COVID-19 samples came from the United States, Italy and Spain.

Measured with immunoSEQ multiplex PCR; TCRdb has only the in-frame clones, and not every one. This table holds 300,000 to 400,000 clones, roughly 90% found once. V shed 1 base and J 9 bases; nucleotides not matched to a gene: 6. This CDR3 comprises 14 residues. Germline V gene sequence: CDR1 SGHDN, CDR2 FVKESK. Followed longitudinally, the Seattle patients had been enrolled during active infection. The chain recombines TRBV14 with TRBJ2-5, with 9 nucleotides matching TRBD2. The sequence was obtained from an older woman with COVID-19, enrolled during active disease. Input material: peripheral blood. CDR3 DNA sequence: TGTGCCAGCAGCCAAGTTGGTAGCGGGGGATCCCAGTACTTC. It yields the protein CASSQVGSGGSQYF.